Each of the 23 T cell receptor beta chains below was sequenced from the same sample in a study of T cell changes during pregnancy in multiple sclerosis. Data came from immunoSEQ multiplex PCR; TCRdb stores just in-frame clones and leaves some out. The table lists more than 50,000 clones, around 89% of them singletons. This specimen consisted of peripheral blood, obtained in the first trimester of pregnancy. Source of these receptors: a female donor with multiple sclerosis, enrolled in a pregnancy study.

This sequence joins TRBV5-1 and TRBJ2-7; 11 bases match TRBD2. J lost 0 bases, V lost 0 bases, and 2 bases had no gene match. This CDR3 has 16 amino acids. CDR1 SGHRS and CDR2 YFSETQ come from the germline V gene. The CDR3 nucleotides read TGCGCCAGCAGCTTGGTAGCGGGAGGGCCCTCCTACGAGCAGTACTTC. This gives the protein CASSLVAGGPSYEQYF.

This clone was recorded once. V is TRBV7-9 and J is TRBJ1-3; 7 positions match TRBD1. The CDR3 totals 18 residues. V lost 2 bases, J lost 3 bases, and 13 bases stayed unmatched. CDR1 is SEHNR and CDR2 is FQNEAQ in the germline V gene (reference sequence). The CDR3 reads CASSLLYTYTGDGNTIYF. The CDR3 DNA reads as TGTGCCAGCAGCTTACTCTATACCTATACAGGGGATGGAAACACCATATATTTT.

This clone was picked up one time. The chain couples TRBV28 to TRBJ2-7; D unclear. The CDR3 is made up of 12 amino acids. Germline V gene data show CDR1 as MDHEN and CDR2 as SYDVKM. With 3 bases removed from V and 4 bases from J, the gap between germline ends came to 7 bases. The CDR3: CASSFDLYEQYF. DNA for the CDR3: TGTGCCAGCAGTTTCGACTTATACGAGCAGTACTTC.

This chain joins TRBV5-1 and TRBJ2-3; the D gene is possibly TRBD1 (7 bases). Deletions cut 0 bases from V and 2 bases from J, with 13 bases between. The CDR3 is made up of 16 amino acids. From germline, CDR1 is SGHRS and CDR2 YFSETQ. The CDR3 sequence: CASSLEGRGATDTQYF. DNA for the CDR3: TGCGCCAGCAGCTTGGAGGGCAGGGGGGCCACAGATACGCAGTATTTT.

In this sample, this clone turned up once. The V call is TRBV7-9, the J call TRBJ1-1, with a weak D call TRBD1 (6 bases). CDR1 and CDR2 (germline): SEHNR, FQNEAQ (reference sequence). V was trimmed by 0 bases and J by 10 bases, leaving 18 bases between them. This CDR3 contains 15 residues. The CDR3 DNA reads TGTGCCAGCAGCTTAGCTCTTGGGGGGGCGCGGGCAGCTTTCTTT. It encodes CASSLALGGARAAFF. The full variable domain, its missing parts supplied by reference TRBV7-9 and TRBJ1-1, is DTGVSQNPRHKITKRGQNVTFRCDPISEHNRLYWYRQTLGQGPEFLTYFQNEAQLEKSRLLSDRFSAERPKGSFSTLEIQRTEQGDSAMYLCASSLALGGARAAFFGQGTRLTVV.

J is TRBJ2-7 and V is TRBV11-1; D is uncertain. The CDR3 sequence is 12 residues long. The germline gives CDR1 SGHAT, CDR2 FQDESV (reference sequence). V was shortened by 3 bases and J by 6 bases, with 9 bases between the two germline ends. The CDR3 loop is CASSFWSGEQYF. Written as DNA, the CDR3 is TGTGCCAGCAGCTTCTGGAGTGGCGAGCAGTACTTC.

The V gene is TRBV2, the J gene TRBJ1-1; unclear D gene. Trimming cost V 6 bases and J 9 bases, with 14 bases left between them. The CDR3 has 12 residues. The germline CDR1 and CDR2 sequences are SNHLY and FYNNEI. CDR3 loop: CASSLSDFKAFF. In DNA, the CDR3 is TGTGCCAGCAGCCTCTCCGACTTTAAAGCTTTCTTT.

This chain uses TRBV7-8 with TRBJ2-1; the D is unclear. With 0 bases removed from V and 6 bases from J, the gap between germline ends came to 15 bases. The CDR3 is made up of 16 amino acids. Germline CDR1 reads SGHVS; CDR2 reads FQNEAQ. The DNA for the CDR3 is TGTGCCAGCAGCTTAGCGCGCGCTAGTTTGGGCAATGAGCAGTTCTTC. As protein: CASSLARASLGNEQFF.

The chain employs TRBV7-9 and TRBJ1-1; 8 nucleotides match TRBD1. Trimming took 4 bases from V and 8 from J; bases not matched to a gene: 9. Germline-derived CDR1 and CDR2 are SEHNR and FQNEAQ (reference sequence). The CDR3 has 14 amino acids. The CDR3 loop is CASSSTQGASEAFF. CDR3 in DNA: TGTGCCAGCAGCTCCACCCAGGGGGCATCGGAAGCTTTCTTT.

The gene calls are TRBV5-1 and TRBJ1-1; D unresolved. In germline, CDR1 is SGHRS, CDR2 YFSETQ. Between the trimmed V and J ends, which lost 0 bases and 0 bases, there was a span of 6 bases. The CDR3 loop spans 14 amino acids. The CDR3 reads CASSLVQMNTEAFF. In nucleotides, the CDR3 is TGCGCCAGCAGCTTGGTACAGATGAACACTGAAGCTTTCTTT.

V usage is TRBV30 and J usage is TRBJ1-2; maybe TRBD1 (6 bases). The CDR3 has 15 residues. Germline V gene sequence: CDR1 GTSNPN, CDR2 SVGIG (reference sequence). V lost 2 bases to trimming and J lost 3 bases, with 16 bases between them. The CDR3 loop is CAWSWNEGGYYGYTF. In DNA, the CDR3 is TGTGCCTGGAGTTGGAATGAGGGGGGGTACTATGGCTACACCTTC. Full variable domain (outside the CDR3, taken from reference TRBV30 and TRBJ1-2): SQTIHQWPATLVQPVGSPLSLECTVEGTSNPNLYWYRQAAGRGLQLLFYSVGIGQISSEVPQNLSASRPQDRQFILSSKKLLLSDSGFYLCAWSWNEGGYYGYTFGSGTRLTVV.

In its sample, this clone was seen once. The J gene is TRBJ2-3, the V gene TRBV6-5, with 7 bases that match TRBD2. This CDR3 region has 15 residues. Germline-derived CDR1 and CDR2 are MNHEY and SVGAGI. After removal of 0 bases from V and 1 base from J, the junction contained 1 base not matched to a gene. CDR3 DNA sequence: TGTGCCAGCAGTTACTCCCGGGGGGGCACAGATACGCAGTATTTT. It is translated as CASSYSRGGTDTQYF.

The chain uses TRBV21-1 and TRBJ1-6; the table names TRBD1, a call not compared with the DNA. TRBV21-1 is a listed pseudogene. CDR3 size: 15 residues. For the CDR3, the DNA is TGTGCCAGCAGCGATCGGGGACAGTCGGGATCACCCCTCCACTTT. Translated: CASSDRGQSGSPLHF.

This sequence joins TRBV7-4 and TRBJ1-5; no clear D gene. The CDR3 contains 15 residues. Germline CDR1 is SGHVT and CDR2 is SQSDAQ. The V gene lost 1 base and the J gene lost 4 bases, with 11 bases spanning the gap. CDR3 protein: CASSLEGRWNQPQHF. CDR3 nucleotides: TGTGCCAGCAGCTTAGAAGGCAGGTGGAATCAGCCCCAGCATTTT.

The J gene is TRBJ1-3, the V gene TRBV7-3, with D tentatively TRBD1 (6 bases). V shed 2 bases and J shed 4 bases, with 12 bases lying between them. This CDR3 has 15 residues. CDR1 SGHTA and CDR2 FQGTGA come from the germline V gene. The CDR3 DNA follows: TGTGCCAGCAGCTTAGAGACAGGTTTCGGAAACACCATATATTTT. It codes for CASSLETGFGNTIYF.

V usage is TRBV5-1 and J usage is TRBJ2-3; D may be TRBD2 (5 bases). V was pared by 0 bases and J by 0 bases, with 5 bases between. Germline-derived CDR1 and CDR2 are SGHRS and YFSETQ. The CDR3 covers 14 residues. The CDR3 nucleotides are TGCGCCAGCAGCTTGGGGAGGAGCACAGATACGCAGTATTTT. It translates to CASSLGRSTDTQYF.

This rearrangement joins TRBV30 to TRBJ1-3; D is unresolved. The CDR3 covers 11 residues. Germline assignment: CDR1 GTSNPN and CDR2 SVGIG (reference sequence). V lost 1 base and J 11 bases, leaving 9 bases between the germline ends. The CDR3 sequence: CAWSGGKPIYF. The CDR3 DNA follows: TGTGCCTGGAGTGGCGGGAAGCCCATATATTTT.

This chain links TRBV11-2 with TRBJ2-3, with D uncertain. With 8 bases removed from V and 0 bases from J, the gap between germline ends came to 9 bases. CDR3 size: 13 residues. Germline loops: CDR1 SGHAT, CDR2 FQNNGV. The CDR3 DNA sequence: TGTGCCAGCGGCGGTTCTAGCACAGATACGCAGTATTTT. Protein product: CASGGSSTDTQYF.

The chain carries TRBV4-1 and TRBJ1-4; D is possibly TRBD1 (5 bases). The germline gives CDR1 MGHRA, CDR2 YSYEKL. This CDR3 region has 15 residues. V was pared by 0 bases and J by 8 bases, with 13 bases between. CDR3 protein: CASSQDGGGDEKLFF. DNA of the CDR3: TGCGCCAGCAGCCAAGATGGGGGAGGGGACGAAAAACTGTTTTTT.

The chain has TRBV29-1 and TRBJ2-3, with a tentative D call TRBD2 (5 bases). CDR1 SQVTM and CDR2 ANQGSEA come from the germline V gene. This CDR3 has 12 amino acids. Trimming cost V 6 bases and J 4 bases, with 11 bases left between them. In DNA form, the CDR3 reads TGCAGCGTCGAGGAGGTATCAGATACGCAGTATTTT. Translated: CSVEEVSDTQYF.

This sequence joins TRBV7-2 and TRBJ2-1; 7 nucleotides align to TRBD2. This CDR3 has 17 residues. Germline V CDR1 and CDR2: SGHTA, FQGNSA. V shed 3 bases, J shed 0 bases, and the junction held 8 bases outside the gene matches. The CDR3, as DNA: TGTGCCAGCAGCTTTAGGGCGCTAGCGGACTCCTACAATGAGCAGTTCTTC. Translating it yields CASSFRALADSYNEQFF.

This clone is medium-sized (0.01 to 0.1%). The CDR3 loop reads CASSEDKRETVSDTQYF. CDR3 bases: TGTGCCAGCAGTGAAGATAAGCGGGAGACTGTCTCAGATACGCAGTATTTT. This chain links TRBV6-1 with TRBJ2-3; TRBD2 matches at 8 bases. Germline values: CDR1 MNHNS, CDR2 SASEGT. The CDR3 sequence is 17 residues long. The V and J ends lost 1 base and 4 bases, in that order; junction bases with no gene match: 10.

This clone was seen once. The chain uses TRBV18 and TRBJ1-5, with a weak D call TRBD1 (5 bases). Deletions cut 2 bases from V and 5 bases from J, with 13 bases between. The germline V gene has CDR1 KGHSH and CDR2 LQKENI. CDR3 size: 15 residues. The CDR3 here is CASSPETARDQPQHF. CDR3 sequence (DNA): TGTGCCAGCTCACCAGAGACAGCTAGGGATCAGCCCCAGCATTTT. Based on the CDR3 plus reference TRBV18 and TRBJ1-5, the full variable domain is NAGVMQNPRHLVRRRGQEARLRCSPMKGHSHVYWYRQLPEEGLKFMVYLQKENIIDESGMPKERFSAEFPKEGPSILRIQQVVRGDSAAYFCASSPETARDQPQHFGDGTRLSIL.